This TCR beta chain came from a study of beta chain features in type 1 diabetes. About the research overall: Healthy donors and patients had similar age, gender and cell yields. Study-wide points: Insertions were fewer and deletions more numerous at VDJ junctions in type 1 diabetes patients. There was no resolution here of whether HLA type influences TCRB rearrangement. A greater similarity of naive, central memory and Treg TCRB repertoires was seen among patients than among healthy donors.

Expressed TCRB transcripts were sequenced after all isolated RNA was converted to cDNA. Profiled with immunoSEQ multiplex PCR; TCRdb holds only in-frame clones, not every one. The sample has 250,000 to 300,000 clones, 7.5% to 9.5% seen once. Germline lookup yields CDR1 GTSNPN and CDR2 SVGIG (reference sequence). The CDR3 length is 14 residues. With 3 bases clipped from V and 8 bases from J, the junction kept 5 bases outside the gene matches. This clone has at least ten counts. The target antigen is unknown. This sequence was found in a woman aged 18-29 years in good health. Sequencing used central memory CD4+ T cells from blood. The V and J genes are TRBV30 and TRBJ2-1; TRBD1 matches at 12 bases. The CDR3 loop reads CAWRGQGAQHEQFF. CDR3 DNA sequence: TGTGCCTGGAGGGGACAGGGGGCCCAACATGAGCAGTTCTTC.